These 10 T cell receptor beta chains originate from one sample sequenced in a study of blood T cells in healthy people across ages. Combining a sample-barcoded 5' primer with a J-beta primer mix, a second PCR ran for 7 to 11 cycles. MiXCR was run by TCRdb on the 5' RACE reads, yielding one entry per CDR3 protein. Of about 1,400,000 distinct CDR3 sequences listed, around 55% are singletons. The sequenced sample was blood. The receptors here all came from a man between 18 and 35 years old in good health.

This clonotype occurred a few times. The chain uses TRBV7-2 and TRBJ1-4; possible D gene TRBD1, 6 bases. The CDR3 is 15 residues long. The germline CDR1 and CDR2 sequences are SGHTA and FQGNSA. V gave up 6 bases and J gave up 6 bases, with 17 bases separating them. CDR3 in DNA: TGTGCCAGCAGGGAACCAGGGGAACGGGATGAAAAACTGTTTTTT. Residues: CASREPGERDEKLFF. Drawing the rest from reference TRBV7-2 and TRBJ1-4, the complete variable domain is GAGVSQSPSNKVTEKGKDVELRCDPISGHTALYWYRQSLGQGLEFLIYFQGNSAPDKSGLPSDRFSAERTGGSVSTLTIQRTQQEDSAVYLCASREPGERDEKLFFGSGTQLSVL.

V is TRBV6-1 and J is TRBJ2-1, with 9 bases identical to TRBD2. J was trimmed by 0 bases and V by 2 bases; bases with no gene match: 5. Germline V gives CDR1 MNHNS, CDR2 SASEGT. The CDR3 length is 17 residues. The chain's CDR3 is CASSETPGLASYNEQFF. The CDR3 nucleotides are TGTGCCAGCAGTGAAACGCCGGGACTAGCCTCCTACAATGAGCAGTTCTTC.

Only a few counts were recorded for this clonotype. The chain carries TRBV11-1 and TRBJ2-1; 9 nucleotides align to TRBD2. CDR3 length: 16 residues. CDR1 is SGHAT, CDR2 FQDESV, per germline (reference sequence). V shed 1 base and J 9 bases; nucleotides not matched to a gene: 10. The chain's CDR3 is CASSLGPAGGHREQFF. In DNA form, the CDR3 reads TGTGCCAGCAGCTTAGGACCCGCGGGGGGGCATCGTGAGCAGTTCTTC.

The chain links TRBV20-1 to TRBJ2-4; tentatively, D is TRBD2 (6 bases). CDR3 length: 17 residues. Trimming removed 1 base at V and 0 bases at J, with 16 bases between. In germline, CDR1 is DFQATT, CDR2 SNEGSKA (reference sequence). The CDR3: CSARVGGSGPAKNIQYF. CDR3 DNA sequence: TGCAGTGCTAGAGTGGGTGGTAGCGGACCAGCCAAAAACATTCAGTACTTC.

Only a few counts were recorded for this clonotype. The chain carries TRBV10-3 and TRBJ2-1; 15 bases are a match to TRBD2. Germline V gives CDR1 ENHRY, CDR2 SYGVKD. The length of the CDR3 is 16 residues. The V segment lost 5 bases and the J segment 8 bases; nucleotides outside the gene matches: 7. DNA of the CDR3: TGTGCCATCAGTCCCGGGACTAGCGGGGGGTTGGATGAGCAGTTCTTC. Amino acids: CAISPGTSGGLDEQFF.

The chain joins TRBV9 to TRBJ2-2; D is uncertain. Deletions cut 2 bases from V and 5 bases from J, with 4 bases between. The CDR3 spans 12 residues. The germline V gene encodes CDR1 SGDLS and CDR2 YYNGEE. CDR3 residues: CASSVETGELFF. The CDR3, as DNA: TGTGCCAGCAGCGTGGAAACCGGGGAGCTGTTTTTT.

The chain combines TRBV12-3 or TRBV12-4 with TRBJ2-4, with 10 bases lining up with TRBD1. The CDR3 loop spans 14 amino acids. With 6 bases clipped from V and 15 bases from J, the junction kept 14 bases outside the gene matches. The DNA of the CDR3 is TGTGCCAGCAGCGCTCGACAGGGGGCGGTTAGGCTGTACTTC. It specifies CASSARQGAVRLYF.

This chain joins TRBV29-1 and TRBJ2-3, with 8 bases that match TRBD1. Germline loops: CDR1 SQVTM, CDR2 ANQGSEA. Germline trimming cut 3 bases from V and 0 bases from J; bases unmatched to any gene: 11. This CDR3 has 17 residues. CDR3 protein: CSVEGQAEEPSTDTQYF. The DNA for the CDR3 is TGCAGCGTTGAGGGACAGGCGGAGGAGCCTAGCACAGATACGCAGTATTTT.

This clonotype was observed many times. One junction end does not reproduce the germline sequence, and a read error may be involved. The V and J genes are TRBV12-3 or TRBV12-4 and TRBJ2-3, with TRBD2 matching over 11 bases. This CDR3 is built from 16 residues. CDR3 residues: CASSLGLAASTDTQYF. CDR3 DNA: TGCGCCAGCAGCTTGGGACTAGCGGCTAGCACAGATACGCAGTATTTT.

V is TRBV5-1 and J is TRBJ2-5; D remains ambiguous. Germline V gives CDR1 SGHRS, CDR2 YFSETQ. This CDR3 has 14 residues. V lost 6 bases and J lost 11, with 23 bases in between. The chain's CDR3 is CASMAAGAGSQQYF. DNA for the CDR3: TGCGCCAGCATGGCCGCAGGAGCTGGTTCGCAGCAGTACTTC.